The present TCR beta chain was sequenced within a study of T cells in tuberculosis. Across the whole study: Sequenced TCRs come from CD1B-GMM tetramer-binding T cells.

At study entry, adolescents had tuberculin skin tests and IGRA screening. Overall study results and limits: The TCR-beta difference was not significant; alpha differences partly reflected length. Active tuberculosis TCR-alpha repertoires lay closer to GMM-specific TCRs than IGRA-negative controls, suggesting clonal expansion.

This table comes from immunoSEQ multiplex PCR, and its TCRdb copy is limited to in-frame clones, with some not included. The sample includes about 45,000 clones, 94% seen only once; the top ten take less than 2%. About this clone itself: The antigen remains unidentified.

The TCR originated in a donor between 10 and 35 years old with latent tuberculosis or without tuberculosis infection. Some clones in this sample may be carry-over from other donors' samples. Source material: PBMCs.

CDR3 DNA: TGTGCCACCAGCCGGGAGACAGGGGGCTCCTACAATGAGCAGTTCTTC. Translated: CATSRETGGSYNEQFF. V is TRBV15 and J is TRBJ2-1; 9 positions match TRBD1. From germline, CDR1 is LNHNV and CDR2 YYDKDF (reference sequence). The CDR3 is made up of 16 amino acids. After removal of 5 bases from V and 0 bases from J, the junction contained 5 bases not matched to a gene.